This T cell receptor beta chain derives from a study of blood T cells in healthy people across ages. Study-level results: The fall in TCR beta diversity per million T cells was roughly linear with age. Naive T cell percentage and TCR beta diversity correlated strongly.

Extraction yielded at least 6 micrograms of total RNA per sample. With respect to this clonotype: Its antigen is undetermined.

A J-beta primer mix and a sample-barcoded 5' primer were used in a second PCR of about 7 to 12 cycles. TCRdb ran MiXCR on the 5' RACE reads and lists one entry per CDR3 protein. The sample consists of approximately 830,000 distinct CDR3 sequences, roughly 60% of them appearing once. The CDR3 length is 13 residues. Germline CDR1 is SGHVS and CDR2 is FNYEAQ. Trimming removed 7 bases at V and 1 base at J, with 9 bases between. This sequence originates from a man aged 25-45 years in good health. Sequencing was performed on blood. The rearrangement joins TRBV7-6 to TRBJ2-3, with a possible D match to TRBD1 (5 bases). CDR3 in amino acids: CASTLGGTDTQYF. The DNA of the CDR3 is TGTGCCAGCACCCTAGGGGGCACAGATACGCAGTATTTT.